Listed below are T cell receptor beta chains from one sample, sequenced in a study of cytomegalovirus exposure and HLA in healthy donors. Produced via immunoSEQ multiplex PCR; TCRdb's table is partial and in-frame only. The sample lists under 150,000 clones; 60% to 80% were seen once. The sequencing input was PBMCs. Source of these receptors: a woman aged 55-69 years in good health and CMV-seropositive. Each CDR3 is given with its conserved first and last residue. The size field is filled for only some rows; it gives once, few, many or a size class.

abundance | v_gene | CDR3aa
few | TRBV5-1 | CASRVGVIGNTIYF
NA | TRBV9 | CASSPGQLNTEAFF
NA | TRBV7-9 | CASSFRDRGLDMTDTQYF
NA | TRBV6-1 | CASNVRGYGYTF
NA | TRBV28 | CASSLPRNTEAFF
few | TRBV27 | CASSLSRGGLAGYEQYF
once | TRBV29-1 | CSVELQGGETQYF
few | TRBV5-6 | CASSMANQPQHF
NA | TRBV6-5 | CASSFSSRVELFF
NA | TRBV5-1 | CASSPGQGQDEAFF
NA | TRBV29-1 | CSAPGQLVMNTEAFF
once | TRBV7-3 | CASSLIGSGGAGELFF
NA | TRBV7-8 | CASSPLDLLSRGTQYF
once | TRBV7-3 | CASSLMGEDTGELFF
NA | TRBV5-4 | CASSLAPRTGPYEQYF
NA | TRBV5-4 | CASSSTGIDGDTQYF
NA | TRBV4-1 | CASGLRDWESNQPQHF
NA | TRBV5-1 | CASSDERTGGTEAFF
NA | TRBV7-2 | CASSFDTSNQPQHF
NA | TRBV27 | CASSSPATGTDTQYF
NA | TRBV7-7 | CASSLVEGAANTGELFF
NA | TRBV7-6 | CASSLQGARNQPQHF
large | TRBV4-1 | CASSQDTGTSTDTQYF
many | TRBV18 | CASSPPVSLANSNEQFF
NA | TRBV11-1 | CASSPDRVSGNTIYF
few | TRBV4-1 | CASSQLDRSYTF
once | TRBV19 | CASSIGGWNEQFF
NA | TRBV5-1 | CASSLNTGGDNTEAFF
NA | TRBV6-1 | CASLQGATEAFF
NA | TRBV11-2 | CASSLSGYEQYF
once | TRBV9 | CASSVVGGWGADTQYF
NA | TRBV6-1 | CASSLADGTDTQYF
NA | TRBV5-1 | CASRDSPNEKLFF
NA | TRBV6-6 | CASSYSGQVYNSPLHF
NA | TRBV2 | CASGGQGAGNTIYF
once | TRBV7-8 | CASSLGTGQGLYEQYF
once | TRBV11-2 | CASSIMDSNYGYTF
NA | TRBV19 | CASSIAPSTGPYHEKLFF